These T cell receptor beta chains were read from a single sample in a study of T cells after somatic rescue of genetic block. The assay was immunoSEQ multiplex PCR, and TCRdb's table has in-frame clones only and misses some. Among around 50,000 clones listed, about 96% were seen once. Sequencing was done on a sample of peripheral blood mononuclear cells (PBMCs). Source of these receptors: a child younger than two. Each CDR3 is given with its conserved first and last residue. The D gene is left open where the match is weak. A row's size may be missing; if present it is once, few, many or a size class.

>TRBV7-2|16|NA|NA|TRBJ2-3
CASSLFPGEEADTQYF
TGTGCCAGCAGCTTATTCCCGGGAGAGGAGGCAGATACGCAGTATTTT
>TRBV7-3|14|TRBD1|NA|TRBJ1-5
CATTGTVRNQPQHF
TGTGCCACCACCGGGACAGTGAGGAATCAGCCCCAGCATTTT
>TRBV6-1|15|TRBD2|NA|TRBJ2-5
CASSEDAGALRTQYF
TGTGCCAGCAGTGAAGATGCGGGAGCCTTGAGGACCCAGTACTTC
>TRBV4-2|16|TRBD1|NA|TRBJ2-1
CASSRSGTGVLNEQFF
TGTGCCAGCAGCCGATCCGGGACAGGGGTATTGAATGAGCAGTTCTTC
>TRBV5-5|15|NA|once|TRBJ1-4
CASSLATGLNEKLFF
TGTGCCAGCAGCTTGGCTACAGGGCTCAATGAAAAACTGTTTTTT
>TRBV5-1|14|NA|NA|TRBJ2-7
CASSLSSVAYEQYF
TGCGCCAGCAGCTTGAGTAGCGTGGCCTACGAGCAGTACTTC
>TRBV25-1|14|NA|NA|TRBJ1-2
CASSETGRGGGYTF
TGTGCCAGCAGTGAAACAGGGAGGGGAGGGGGCTACACCTTC
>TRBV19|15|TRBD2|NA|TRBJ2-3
CASSIGGRAPDTQYF
TGTGCCAGTAGTATCGGCGGGAGAGCACCAGATACGCAGTATTTT
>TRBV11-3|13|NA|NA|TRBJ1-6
CASSRDGNSPLHF
TGTGCCAGCAGCAGGGACGGAAATTCACCCCTCCACTTT
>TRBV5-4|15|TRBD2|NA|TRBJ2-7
CASSSWREGPYEQYF
TGTGCCAGCAGCTCCTGGCGGGAGGGCCCCTACGAGCAGTACTTC
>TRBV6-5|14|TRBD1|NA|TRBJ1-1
CASSSGQGDTEAFF
TGTGCCAGCAGTAGCGGACAGGGGGACACTGAAGCTTTCTTT
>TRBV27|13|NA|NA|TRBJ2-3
CASSSGSTDTQYF
TGTGCCAGCAGCTCCGGGAGCACAGATACGCAGTATTTT
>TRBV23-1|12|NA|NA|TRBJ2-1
CASSQLFNEQFF
TGCGCCAGCAGTCAATTGTTCAATGAGCAGTTCTTC
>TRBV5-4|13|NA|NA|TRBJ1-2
CASSLRENYGYTF
TGTGCCAGCAGCCTCAGGGAGAACTATGGCTACACCTTC
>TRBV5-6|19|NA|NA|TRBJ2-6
CASSSSGGQPFSGANVLTF
TGTGCCAGCAGCTCTTCCGGGGGGCAGCCCTTCTCTGGGGCCAACGTCCTGACTTTC
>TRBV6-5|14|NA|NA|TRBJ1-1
CASSFKQGSSEAFF
TGTGCCAGCAGTTTCAAACAGGGAAGTTCTGAAGCTTTCTTT
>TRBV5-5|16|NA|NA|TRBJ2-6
CASSLPRLSGANVLTF
TGTGCCAGCAGCTTGCCACGCCTCTCTGGGGCCAACGTCCTGACTTTC
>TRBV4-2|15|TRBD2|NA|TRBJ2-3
CASSQVSSGSNTQYF
TGTGCCAGCAGCCAAGTTTCTAGCGGGAGTAATACGCAGTATTTT
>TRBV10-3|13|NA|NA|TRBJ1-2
CAISRKGRDGYTF
TGTGCCATCAGCCGAAAGGGTCGGGATGGCTACACCTTC
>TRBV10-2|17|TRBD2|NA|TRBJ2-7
CASSTQASGVTSYEQYF
TGCGCCAGCAGTACTCAGGCTAGCGGGGTCACCTCCTACGAGCAGTACTTC
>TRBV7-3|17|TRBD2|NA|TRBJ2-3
CASSLGLAGGPTDTQYF
TGTGCCAGCAGCTTAGGACTAGCGGGAGGGCCCACAGATACGCAGTATTTT
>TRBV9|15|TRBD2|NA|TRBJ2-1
CASSVAGLVLNEQFF
TGTGCCAGCAGCGTAGCAGGACTAGTATTGAATGAGCAGTTCTTC
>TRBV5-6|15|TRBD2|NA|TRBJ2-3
CASSLLAGGPDTQYF
TGTGCCAGCAGCTTGCTAGCGGGAGGGCCAGATACGCAGTATTTT
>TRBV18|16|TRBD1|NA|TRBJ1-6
CASSTGTAFYNSPLHF
TGTGCCAGCTCAACTGGGACAGCCTTCTATAATTCACCCCTCCACTTT
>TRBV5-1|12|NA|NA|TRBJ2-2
CASSWTTGELFF
TGCGCCAGCAGCTGGACTACCGGGGAGCTGTTTTTT
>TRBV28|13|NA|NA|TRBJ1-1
CASRPDRFTEAFF
TGTGCCAGCAGGCCCGACAGGTTTACTGAAGCTTTCTTT
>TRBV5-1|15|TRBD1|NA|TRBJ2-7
CASSLTGQGAYEQYF
TGCGCCAGCAGCTTGACGGGACAGGGGGCCTACGAGCAGTACTTC
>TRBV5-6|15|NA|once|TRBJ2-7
CASSLAGTWLYEQYF
TGTGCCAGCAGCTTGGCTGGGACATGGCTCTACGAGCAGTACTTC
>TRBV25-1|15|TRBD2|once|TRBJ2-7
CASVPQTSGSSEQYF
TGTGCCAGCGTCCCTCAGACTAGCGGGAGTTCCGAGCAGTACTTC
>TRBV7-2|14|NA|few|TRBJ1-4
CASSLAGINEKLFF
TGTGCCAGCAGCTTAGCAGGGATTAATGAAAAACTGTTTTTT
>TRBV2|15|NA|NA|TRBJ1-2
CASSEVLSAGGGYTF
TGTGCCAGCAGTGAAGTATTGTCCGCCGGGGGTGGCTACACCTTC
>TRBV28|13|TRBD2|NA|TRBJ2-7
CASAGDIWDEQYF
TGTGCCAGTGCGGGGGATATATGGGACGAGCAGTACTTC
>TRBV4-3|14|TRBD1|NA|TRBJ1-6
CASSQEDRNSPLHF
TGCGCCAGCAGCCAAGAGGACAGGAATTCACCCCTCCACTTT
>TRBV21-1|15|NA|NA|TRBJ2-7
CASSARQGLDYEQYF
TGTGCCAGCAGCGCGCGACAGGGCCTGGACTACGAGCAGTACTTC
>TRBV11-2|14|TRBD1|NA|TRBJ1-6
CASSFPGQNSPLHF
TGTGCCAGCAGCTTCCCGGGACAGAATTCACCCCTCCACTTT
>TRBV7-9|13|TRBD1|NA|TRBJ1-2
CASSLTGGYGYTF
TGTGCCAGCAGCTTGACAGGGGGCTATGGCTACACCTTC
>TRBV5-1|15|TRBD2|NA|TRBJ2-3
CASSLGGLGPDTQYF
TGCGCCAGCAGCTTGGGAGGACTAGGTCCGGATACGCAGTATTTT
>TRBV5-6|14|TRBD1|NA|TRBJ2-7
CASSPGTGSDEQYF
TGTGCCAGCAGCCCCGGGACAGGGAGCGACGAGCAGTACTTC
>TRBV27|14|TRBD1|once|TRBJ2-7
CASSPGTGGYEQYF
TGTGCCAGCAGTCCCGGGACAGGGGGCTACGAGCAGTACTTC
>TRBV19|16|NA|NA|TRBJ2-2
CASSMVRAVLTGELFF
TGTGCCAGTAGTATGGTGAGAGCGGTACTAACCGGGGAGCTGTTTTTT
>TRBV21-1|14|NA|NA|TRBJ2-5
CASSKEMGGETQYF
TGTGCCAGCAGCAAAGAAATGGGGGGCGAGACCCAGTACTTC
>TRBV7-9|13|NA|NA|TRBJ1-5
CASSGTANQPQHF
TGTGCCAGCAGCGGGACCGCCAATCAGCCCCAGCATTTT
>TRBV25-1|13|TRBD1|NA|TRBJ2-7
CASSGQGFYEQYF
TGTGCCAGCAGTGGACAGGGTTTTTACGAGCAGTACTTC
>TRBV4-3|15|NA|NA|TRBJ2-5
CASSQGQVPQETQYF
TGCGCCAGCAGCCAAGGACAGGTACCCCAAGAGACCCAGTACTTC
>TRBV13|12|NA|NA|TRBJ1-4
CASSAQGEKLFF
TGTGCCAGCAGCGCACAGGGTGAAAAACTGTTTTTT
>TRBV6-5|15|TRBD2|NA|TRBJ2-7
CASSYAAGGPGEQYF
TGTGCCAGCAGTTACGCGGCGGGAGGGCCAGGAGAGCAGTACTTC
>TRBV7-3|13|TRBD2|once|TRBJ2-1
CASSRTSYNEQFF
TGTGCCAGCAGTCGGACTAGCTACAATGAGCAGTTCTTC
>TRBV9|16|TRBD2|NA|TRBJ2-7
CASSFTSGRSTYEQYF
TGTGCCAGCAGTTTTACTAGCGGGAGGTCCACCTACGAGCAGTACTTC